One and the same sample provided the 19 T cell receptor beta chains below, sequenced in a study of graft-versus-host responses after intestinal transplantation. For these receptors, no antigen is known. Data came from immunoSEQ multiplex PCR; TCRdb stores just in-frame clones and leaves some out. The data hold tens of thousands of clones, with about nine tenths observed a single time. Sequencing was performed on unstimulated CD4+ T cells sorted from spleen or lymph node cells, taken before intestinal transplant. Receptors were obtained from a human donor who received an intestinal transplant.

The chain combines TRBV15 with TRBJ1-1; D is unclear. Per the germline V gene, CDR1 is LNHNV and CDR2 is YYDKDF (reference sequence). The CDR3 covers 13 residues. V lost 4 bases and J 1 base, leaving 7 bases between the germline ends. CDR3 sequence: CATSTRQNTEAFF. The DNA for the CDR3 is TGTGCCACCAGCACCAGACAGAACACTGAAGCTTTCTTT.

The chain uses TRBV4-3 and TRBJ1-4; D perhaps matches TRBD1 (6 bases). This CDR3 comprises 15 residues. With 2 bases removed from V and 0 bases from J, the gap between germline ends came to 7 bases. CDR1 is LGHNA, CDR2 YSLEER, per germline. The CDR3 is CASSQQGTTNEKLFF. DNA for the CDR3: TGCGCCAGCAGCCAACAGGGGACAACTAATGAAAAACTGTTTTTT.

CDR3 coding DNA: TGTGCCAGCAGTTATGAAGAGGGCAGCTACGAGCAGTACTTC. Translation: CASSYEEGSYEQYF. The V call is TRBV6-5, the J call TRBJ2-7; tentatively, D is TRBD2 (5 bases). Germline lookup yields CDR1 MNHEY and CDR2 SVGAGI. The germline V and J ends were trimmed by 3 bases and 3 bases, with 12 bases remaining between them. The CDR3 is 14 amino acids.

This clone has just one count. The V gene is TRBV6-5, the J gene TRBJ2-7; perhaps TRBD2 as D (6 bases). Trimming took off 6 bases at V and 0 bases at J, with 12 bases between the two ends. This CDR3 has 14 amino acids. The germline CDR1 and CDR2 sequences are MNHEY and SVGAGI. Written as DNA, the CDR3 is TGTGCCAGCAGCCCGGGGGTAAACTCCTACGAGCAGTACTTC. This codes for CASSPGVNSYEQYF.

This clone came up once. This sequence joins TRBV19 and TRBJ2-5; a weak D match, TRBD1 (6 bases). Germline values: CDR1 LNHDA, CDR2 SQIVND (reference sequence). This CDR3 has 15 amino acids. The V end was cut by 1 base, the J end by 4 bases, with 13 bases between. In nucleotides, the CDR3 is TGTGCCAGTAGTATAGGCCCGGGACAAGTAGAGACCCAGTACTTC. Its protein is CASSIGPGQVETQYF. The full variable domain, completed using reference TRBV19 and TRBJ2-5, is DGGITQSPKYLFRKEGQNVTLSCEQNLNHDAMYWYRQDPGQGLRLIYYSQIVNDFQKGDIAEGYSVSREKKESFPLTVTSAQKNPTAFYLCASSIGPGQVETQYFGPGTRLLVL.

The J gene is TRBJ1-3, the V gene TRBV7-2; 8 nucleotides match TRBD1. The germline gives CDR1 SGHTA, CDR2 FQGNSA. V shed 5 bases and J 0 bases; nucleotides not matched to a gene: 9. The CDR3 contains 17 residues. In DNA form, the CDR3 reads TGTGCCAGCAGCAAAACCGGGACAGGAAGCTCTGGAAACACCATATATTTT. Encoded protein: CASSKTGTGSSGNTIYF.

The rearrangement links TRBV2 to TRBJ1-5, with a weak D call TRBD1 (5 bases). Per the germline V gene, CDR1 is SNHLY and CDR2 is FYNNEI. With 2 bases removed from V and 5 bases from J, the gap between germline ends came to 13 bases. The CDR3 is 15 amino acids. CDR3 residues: CASSETGRYDQPQHF. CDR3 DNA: TGTGCCAGCAGTGAAACAGGTAGATATGATCAGCCCCAGCATTTT.

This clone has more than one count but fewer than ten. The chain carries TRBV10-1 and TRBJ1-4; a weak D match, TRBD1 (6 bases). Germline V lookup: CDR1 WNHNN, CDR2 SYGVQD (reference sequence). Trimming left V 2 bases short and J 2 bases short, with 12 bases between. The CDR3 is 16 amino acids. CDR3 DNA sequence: TGCGCCAGCAGTGAGGTGCCAGGGGCGACTAATGAAAAACTGTTTTTT. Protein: CASSEVPGATNEKLFF.

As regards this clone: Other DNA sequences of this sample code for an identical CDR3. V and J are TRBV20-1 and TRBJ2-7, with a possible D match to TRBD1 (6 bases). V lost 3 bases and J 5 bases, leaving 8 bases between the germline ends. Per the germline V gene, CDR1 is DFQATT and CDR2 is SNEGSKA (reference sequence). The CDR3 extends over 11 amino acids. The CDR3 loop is CSASPGDEQYF. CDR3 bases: TGCAGTGCTAGTCCAGGGGACGAGCAGTACTTC.

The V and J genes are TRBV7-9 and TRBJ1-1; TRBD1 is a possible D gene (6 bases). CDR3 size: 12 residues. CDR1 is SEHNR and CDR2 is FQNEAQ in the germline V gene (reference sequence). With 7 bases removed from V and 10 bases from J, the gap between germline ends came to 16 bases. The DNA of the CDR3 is TGTGCCAGCACTATATCTGGGGGCCGAGCTTTCTTT. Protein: CASTISGGRAFF.

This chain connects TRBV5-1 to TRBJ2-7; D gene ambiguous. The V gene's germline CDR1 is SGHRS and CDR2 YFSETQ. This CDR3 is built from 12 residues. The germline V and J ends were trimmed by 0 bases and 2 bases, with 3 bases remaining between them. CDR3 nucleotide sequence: TGCGCCAGCAGCTTGGACACCTACGAGCAGTACTTC. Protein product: CASSLDTYEQYF.

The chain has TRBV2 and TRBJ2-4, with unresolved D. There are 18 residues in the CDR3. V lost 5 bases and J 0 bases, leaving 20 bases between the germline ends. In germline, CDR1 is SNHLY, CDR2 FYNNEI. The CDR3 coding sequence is TGTGCCAGCAGTCGCACAAGCGACCAATTCTTAGCCAAAAACATTCAGTACTTC. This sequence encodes CASSRTSDQFLAKNIQYF.

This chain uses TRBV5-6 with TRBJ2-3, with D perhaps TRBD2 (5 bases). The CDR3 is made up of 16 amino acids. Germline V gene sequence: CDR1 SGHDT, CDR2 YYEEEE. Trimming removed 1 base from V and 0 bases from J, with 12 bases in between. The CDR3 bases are TGTGCCAGCAGCTTGTGGGGAGCGACTAGCACAGATACGCAGTATTTT. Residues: CASSLWGATSTDTQYF.

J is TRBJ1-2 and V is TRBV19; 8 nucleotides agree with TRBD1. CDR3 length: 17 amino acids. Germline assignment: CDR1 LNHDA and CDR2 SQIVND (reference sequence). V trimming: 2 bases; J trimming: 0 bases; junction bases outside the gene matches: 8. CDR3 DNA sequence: TGTGCCAGTAGTATACACGCCAGGGGGCCGTCTAACTATGGCTACACCTTC. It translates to CASSIHARGPSNYGYTF.

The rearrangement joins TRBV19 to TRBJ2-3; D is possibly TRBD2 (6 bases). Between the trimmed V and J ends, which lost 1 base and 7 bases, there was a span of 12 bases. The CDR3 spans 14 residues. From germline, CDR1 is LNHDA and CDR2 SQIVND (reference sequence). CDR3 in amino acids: CASSIGGESYTQYF. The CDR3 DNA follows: TGTGCCAGTAGTATAGGGGGGGAAAGTTATACGCAGTATTTT.

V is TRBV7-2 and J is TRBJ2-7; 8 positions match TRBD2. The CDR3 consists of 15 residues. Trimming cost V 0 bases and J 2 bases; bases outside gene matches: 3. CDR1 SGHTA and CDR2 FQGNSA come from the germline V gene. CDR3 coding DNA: TGTGCCAGCAGCTTAGCGGTCGGGGGGGCCTACGAGCAGTACTTC. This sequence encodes CASSLAVGGAYEQYF.

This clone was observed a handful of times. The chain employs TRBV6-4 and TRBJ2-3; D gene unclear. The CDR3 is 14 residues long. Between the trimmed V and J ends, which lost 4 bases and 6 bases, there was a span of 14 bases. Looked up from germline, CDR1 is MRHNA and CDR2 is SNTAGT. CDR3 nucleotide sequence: TGTGCCAGCAGTGGTCCGGGTGCGAAGGATACGCAGTATTTT. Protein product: CASSGPGAKDTQYF.

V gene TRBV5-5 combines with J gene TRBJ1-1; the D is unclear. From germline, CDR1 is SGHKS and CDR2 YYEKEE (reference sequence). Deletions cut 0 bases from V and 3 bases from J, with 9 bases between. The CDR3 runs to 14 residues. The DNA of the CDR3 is TGTGCCAGCAGCTTGGGAACAGTTTACACTGAAGCTTTCTTT. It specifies CASSLGTVYTEAFF.

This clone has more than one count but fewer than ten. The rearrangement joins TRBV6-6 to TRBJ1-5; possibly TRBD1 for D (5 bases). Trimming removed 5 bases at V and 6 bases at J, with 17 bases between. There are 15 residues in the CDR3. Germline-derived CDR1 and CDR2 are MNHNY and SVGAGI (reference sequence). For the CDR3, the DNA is TGTGCCAGCAGTCGAAACGACAGATCTGGTCAGCCCCAGCATTTT. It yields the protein CASSRNDRSGQPQHF.